Each of the 16 T cell receptor beta chains below was sequenced from the same sample in a study of PD-L1 blockade in urothelial cancer. Sequencing was performed with immunoSEQ multiplex PCR; in TCRdb, only in-frame clones are kept and a portion is missing. Among around 92,000 clones, more than 70% were seen once, and the ten largest hold around 0.94%. Stated time point: pretreatment peripheral blood. This specimen consisted of PBMCs, obtained around atezolizumab (anti-PD-L1) treatment. The receptors originated from a woman older than 75 with urothelial cancer.

The chain recombines TRBV30 with TRBJ1-3; TRBD1 matches at 9 bases. This CDR3 is built from 14 residues. CDR1 GTSNPN and CDR2 SVGIG come from the germline V gene (reference sequence). With 3 bases clipped from V and 5 bases from J, the junction kept 5 bases outside the gene matches. As DNA, the CDR3 is TGTGCCTGGAGAGGGGACAGGGATAGAAACACCATATATTTT. Amino acids: CAWRGDRDRNTIYF. The variable domain in full, with the rest retrieved from reference TRBV30 and TRBJ1-3, is SQTIHQWPATLVQPVGSPLSLECTVEGTSNPNLYWYRQAAGRGLQLLFYSVGIGQISSEVPQNLSASRPQDRQFILSSKKLLLSDSGFYLCAWRGDRDRNTIYFGEGSWLTVV.

The chain joins TRBV5-1 to TRBJ2-1; TRBD2 matches 11 bases. CDR1 is SGHRS and CDR2 is YFSETQ in the germline V gene. V shed 1 base, J shed 8 bases, and the junction held 5 bases outside the gene matches. The CDR3 is 15 amino acids. DNA for the CDR3: TGCGCCAGCAGCTTGACTAGCGGGAGTATCTATGAGCAGTTCTTC. It translates to CASSLTSGSIYEQFF.

The chain is built from TRBV19 and TRBJ1-4; D gene unclear. The CDR3 has 15 amino acids. Trimming pared 1 base from V and 3 bases from J, leaving 9 bases between. Germline CDR1 and CDR2: LNHDA and SQIVND (reference sequence). CDR3 sequence: CASSIGGAPNEKLFF. The DNA of the CDR3 is TGTGCCAGTAGTATAGGGGGAGCGCCTAATGAAAAACTGTTTTTT.

The chain has TRBV9 and TRBJ2-7, with no clear D. Trimming took 4 bases from V and 3 from J, leaving 5 bases between them. The germline gives CDR1 SGDLS, CDR2 YYNGEE. The CDR3 is 11 residues long. CDR3 nucleotides: TGTGCCAGCAGCCTACTCTACGAGCAGTACTTC. It specifies CASSLLYEQYF.

CDR3 in amino acids: CASTPWASGRTSSYEQYF. The CDR3 DNA is TGTGCCAGCACCCCCTGGGCTAGCGGGAGGACGAGCTCCTACGAGCAGTACTTC. The genes are TRBV2 and TRBJ2-7, with 11 bases matching TRBD2. There are 18 residues in the CDR3. With 7 bases clipped from V and 0 bases from J, the junction kept 14 bases outside the gene matches. The germline CDR1 and CDR2 sequences are SNHLY and FYNNEI.

Comments on this clone: Other DNA sequences in the sample encode the same CDR3. The rearrangement links TRBV5-1 to TRBJ2-3; TRBD2 aligns across 16 bases. This CDR3 contains 18 residues. The V gene's germline CDR1 is SGHRS and CDR2 YFSETQ. The ends lost 3 bases at V and 1 base at J; junction bases unmatched: 5. CDR3 sequence: CASSSGLAGGPGTDTQYF. The CDR3, as DNA: TGCGCCAGCAGCTCGGGACTAGCGGGAGGGCCCGGCACAGATACGCAGTATTTT.

The J gene is TRBJ1-1, the V gene TRBV6-5; a possible D gene is TRBD1 (5 bases). V was shortened by 4 bases and J by 0 bases, with 9 bases between the two germline ends. The CDR3 runs 14 residues. CDR1 is MNHEY, CDR2 SVGAGI, per germline. The CDR3 DNA reads as TGTGCCAGCAGTTCAAGGGGTGTGAACACTGAAGCTTTCTTT. Translated: CASSSRGVNTEAFF.

This clone appeared once. The V gene is TRBV6-4, the J gene TRBJ2-3, with a possible D match to TRBD2 (5 bases). In germline, CDR1 is MRHNA, CDR2 SNTAGT. V lost 5 bases, J lost 4 bases, and 19 bases lay in between. The CDR3 consists of 16 residues. CDR3 region: CASSSRSTGSPDTQYF. The CDR3 DNA follows: TGTGCCAGCAGTTCAAGGTCCACGGGGAGTCCAGATACGCAGTATTTT.

J is TRBJ1-5 and V is TRBV5-1; 9 nucleotides match TRBD1. Germline V gene data show CDR1 as SGHRS and CDR2 as YFSETQ. The ends lost 4 bases at V and 4 bases at J; junction bases unmatched: 9. The CDR3 is 16 amino acids. CDR3: CASSPTMTGGNQPQHF. In DNA form, the CDR3 reads TGCGCCAGCAGCCCAACAATGACAGGGGGAAATCAGCCCCAGCATTTT. Full variable domain (outside the CDR3, taken from reference TRBV5-1 and TRBJ1-5): KAGVTQTPRYLIKTRGQQVTLSCSPISGHRSVSWYQQTPGQGLQFLFEYFSETQRNKGNFPGRFSGRQFSNSRSEMNVSTLELGDSALYLCASSPTMTGGNQPQHFGDGTRLSIL.

The chain employs TRBV7-7 and TRBJ2-2, with D possibly being TRBD1 (6 bases). The CDR3 covers 14 residues. V was clipped by 1 base and J by 9 bases, with 12 bases between them. Germline V gene lookup returns CDR1 SSHAT and CDR2 FNYEAQ (reference sequence). The CDR3 nucleotides are TGTGCCAGCAGCTTAGAACAGGGCTTCAGGGAGCTGTTTTTT. This gives the protein CASSLEQGFRELFF.

The CDR3 region is CASSLTTGPYEQYF. The CDR3 DNA is TGTGCCAGCAGCTTAACGACAGGGCCCTACGAGCAGTACTTC. The chain uses TRBV7-2 and TRBJ2-7; 7 nucleotides align to TRBD1. The CDR3 runs 14 residues. Germline values: CDR1 SGHTA, CDR2 FQGNSA. V was pared by 2 bases and J by 2 bases, with 3 bases of the junction left unmatched.

V is TRBV9 and J is TRBJ1-2; no reliable D call. This CDR3 comprises 15 residues. Trimming shortened V by 4 bases and J by 0 bases, and 13 bases separated the two germline ends. The germline V gene encodes CDR1 SGDLS and CDR2 YYNGEE. The CDR3 nucleotides are TGTGCCAGCAGCACCTCGCGAGGAGCTAACTATGGCTACACCTTC. Its translation: CASSTSRGANYGYTF. Complete variable domain (other parts from reference TRBV9 and TRBJ1-2): DSGVTQTPKHLITATGQRVTLRCSPRSGDLSVYWYQQSLDQGLQFLIQYYNGEERAKGNILERFSAQQFPDLHSELNLSSLELGDSALYFCASSTSRGANYGYTFGSGTRLTVV.

This chain joins TRBV2 and TRBJ2-7, with 10 bases matching TRBD1. The V gene end was trimmed by 5 bases and the J gene end by 2 bases; junction bases not matched to a gene: 3. The CDR3 is 14 amino acids. Germline lookup yields CDR1 SNHLY and CDR2 FYNNEI. CDR3 in amino acids: CASSRDRGAYEQYF. CDR3 DNA: TGTGCCAGCAGTCGGGACAGGGGCGCCTACGAGCAGTACTTC.

CDR3 DNA sequence: TGTGCCAGCAGCGTAGACAGCACACTTGAAAAACTGTTTTTT. It specifies CASSVDSTLEKLFF. V and J are TRBV9 and TRBJ1-4; D is unclear. Per germline, CDR1 SGDLS and CDR2 YYNGEE. V dropped 0 bases and J dropped 7 bases, with 10 bases sitting between them. CDR3 size: 14 residues.

This clone was detected only once. The rearrangement uses TRBV27 and TRBJ2-7, with TRBD2 identical over 10 bases. Germline V lookup: CDR1 MNHEY, CDR2 SMNVEV (reference sequence). The trim removed 3 bases at V and 1 base at J, leaving 9 bases unmatched. The length of the CDR3 is 17 residues. The CDR3 coding sequence is TGTGCCAGCAGTTTCTCGCCATGGACTAGCGGTTCCTACGAGCAGTACTTC. Encoded protein: CASSFSPWTSGSYEQYF.

The chain is built from TRBV5-1 and TRBJ1-5, with TRBD1 as a possible D gene (5 bases). The V gene's germline CDR1 is SGHRS and CDR2 YFSETQ. Trimming took 0 bases from V and 5 from J, leaving 12 bases between them. This CDR3 contains 15 residues. The CDR3 sequence is CASSLGIGGDQPQHF. The CDR3 coding sequence is TGCGCCAGCAGCTTGGGTATCGGAGGGGATCAGCCCCAGCATTTT.